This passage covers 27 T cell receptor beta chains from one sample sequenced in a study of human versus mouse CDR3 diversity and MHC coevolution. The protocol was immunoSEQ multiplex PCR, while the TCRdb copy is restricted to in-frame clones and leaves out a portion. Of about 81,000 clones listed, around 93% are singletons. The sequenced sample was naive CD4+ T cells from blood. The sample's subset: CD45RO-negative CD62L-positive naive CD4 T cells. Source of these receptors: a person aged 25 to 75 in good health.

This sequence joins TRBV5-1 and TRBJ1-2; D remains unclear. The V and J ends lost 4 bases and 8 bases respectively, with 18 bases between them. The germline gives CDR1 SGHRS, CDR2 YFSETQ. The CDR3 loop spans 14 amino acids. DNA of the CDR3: TGCGCCAGCAGCCCCGGAGCCACCGGAGCGGGCTACACCTTC. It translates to CASSPGATGAGYTF.

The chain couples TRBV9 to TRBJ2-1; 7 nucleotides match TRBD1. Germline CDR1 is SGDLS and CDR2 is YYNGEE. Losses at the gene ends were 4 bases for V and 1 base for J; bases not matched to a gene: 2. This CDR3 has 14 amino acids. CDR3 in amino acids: CASSRTGSYNEQFF. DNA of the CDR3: TGTGCCAGCAGCAGGACAGGTTCCTACAATGAGCAGTTCTTC.

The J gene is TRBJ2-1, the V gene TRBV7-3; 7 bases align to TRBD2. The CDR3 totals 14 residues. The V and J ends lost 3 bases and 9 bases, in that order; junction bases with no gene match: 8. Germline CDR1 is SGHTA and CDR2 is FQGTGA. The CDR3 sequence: CASSFQRDSGEQFF. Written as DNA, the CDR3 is TGTGCCAGCAGCTTTCAGCGGGACTCGGGTGAGCAGTTCTTC.

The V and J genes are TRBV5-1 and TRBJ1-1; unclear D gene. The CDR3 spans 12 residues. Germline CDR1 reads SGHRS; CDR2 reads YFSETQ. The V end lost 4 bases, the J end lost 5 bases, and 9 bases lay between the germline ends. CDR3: CASSEGMTEAFF. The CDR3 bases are TGCGCCAGCAGCGAGGGAATGACTGAAGCTTTCTTT.

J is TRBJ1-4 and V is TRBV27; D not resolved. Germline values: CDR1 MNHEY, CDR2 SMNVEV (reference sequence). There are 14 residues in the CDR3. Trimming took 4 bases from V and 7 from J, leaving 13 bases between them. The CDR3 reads CASSSRHRGEKLFF. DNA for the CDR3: TGTGCCAGCAGTTCCAGGCACCGGGGTGAAAAACTGTTTTTT.

Here the CDR3 reads CASSMGRANTEAFF. In nucleotides, the CDR3 is TGTGCCAGTAGTATGGGCAGGGCGAACACTGAAGCTTTCTTT. This chain joins TRBV19 and TRBJ1-1; weak D call: TRBD1 (5 bases). Germline V CDR1 and CDR2: LNHDA, SQIVND (reference sequence). Trimming pared 3 bases from V and 1 base from J, leaving 9 bases between. The CDR3 runs 14 residues.

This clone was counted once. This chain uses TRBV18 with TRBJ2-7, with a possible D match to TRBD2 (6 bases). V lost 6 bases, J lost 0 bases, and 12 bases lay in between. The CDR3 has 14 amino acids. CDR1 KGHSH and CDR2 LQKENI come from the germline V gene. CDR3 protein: CASSHGEVSYEQYF. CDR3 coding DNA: TGTGCCAGCTCCCACGGGGAGGTCTCCTACGAGCAGTACTTC.

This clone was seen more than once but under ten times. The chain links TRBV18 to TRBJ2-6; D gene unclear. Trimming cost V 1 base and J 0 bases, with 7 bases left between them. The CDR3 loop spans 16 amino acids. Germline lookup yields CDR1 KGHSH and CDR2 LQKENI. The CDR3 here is CASSPLRSSGANVLTF. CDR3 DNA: TGTGCCAGCTCACCACTCCGGAGCTCTGGGGCCAACGTCCTGACTTTC.

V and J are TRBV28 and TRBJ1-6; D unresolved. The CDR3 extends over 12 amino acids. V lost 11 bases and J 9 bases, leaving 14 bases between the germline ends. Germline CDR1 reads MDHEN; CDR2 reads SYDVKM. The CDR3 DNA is TGTGCCGGATCCACTTCAGGTTCACCCCTCCACTTT. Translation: CAGSTSGSPLHF.

The CDR3 sequence: CASSPSEGLATETQYF. The CDR3, as DNA: TGCGCCAGCAGCCCCTCCGAGGGACTAGCGACGGAGACCCAGTACTTC. The chain recombines TRBV5-1 with TRBJ2-5; 10 bases map to TRBD2. Trimming cost V 4 bases and J 5 bases; bases outside gene matches: 11. Looked up from germline, CDR1 is SGHRS and CDR2 is YFSETQ. The length of the CDR3 is 16 residues. Drawing the rest from reference TRBV5-1 and TRBJ2-5, the complete variable domain is KAGVTQTPRYLIKTRGQQVTLSCSPISGHRSVSWYQQTPGQGLQFLFEYFSETQRNKGNFPGRFSGRQFSNSRSEMNVSTLELGDSALYLCASSPSEGLATETQYFGPGTRLLVL.

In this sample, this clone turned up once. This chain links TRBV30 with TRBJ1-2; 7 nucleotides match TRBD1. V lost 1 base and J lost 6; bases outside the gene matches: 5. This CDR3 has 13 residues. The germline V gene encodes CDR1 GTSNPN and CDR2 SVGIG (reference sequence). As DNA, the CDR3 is TGTGCCTGGAGTGCCCAGGGGGTGGATGGCTACACCTTC. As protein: CAWSAQGVDGYTF.

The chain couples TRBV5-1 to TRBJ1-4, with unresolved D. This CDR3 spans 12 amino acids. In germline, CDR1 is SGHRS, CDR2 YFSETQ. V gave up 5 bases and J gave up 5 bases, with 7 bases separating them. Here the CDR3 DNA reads TGCGCCAGCAGGGGAGGGAATGAAAAACTGTTTTTT. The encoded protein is CASRGGNEKLFF.

The CDR3 sequence is CASSSGGETQYF. The DNA of the CDR3 is TGTGCCAGCAGTTCAGGGGGAGAGACCCAGTACTTC. The J gene is TRBJ2-5, the V gene TRBV27, with 7 bases that match TRBD1. V was clipped by 4 bases and J by 4 bases; unmatched bases: 0. The germline CDR1 and CDR2 sequences are MNHEY and SMNVEV (reference sequence). The CDR3 length is 12 residues.

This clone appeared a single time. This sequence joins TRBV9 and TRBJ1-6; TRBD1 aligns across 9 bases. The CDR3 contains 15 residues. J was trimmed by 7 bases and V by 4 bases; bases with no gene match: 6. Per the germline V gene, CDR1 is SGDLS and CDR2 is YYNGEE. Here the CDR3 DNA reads TGTGCCAGCAGCACGGGTGACAGGGGGAATTCACCCCTCCACTTT. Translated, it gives CASSTGDRGNSPLHF.

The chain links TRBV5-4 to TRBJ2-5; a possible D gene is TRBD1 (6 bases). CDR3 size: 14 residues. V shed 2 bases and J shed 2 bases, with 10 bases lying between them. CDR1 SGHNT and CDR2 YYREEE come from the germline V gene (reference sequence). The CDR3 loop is CASSFSQGQETQYF. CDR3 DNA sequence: TGTGCCAGCAGCTTTTCACAGGGACAAGAGACCCAGTACTTC. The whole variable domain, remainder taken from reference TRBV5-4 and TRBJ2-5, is ETGVTQSPTHLIKTRGQQVTLRCSSQSGHNTVSWYQQALGQGPQFIFQYYREEENGRGNFPPRFSGLQFPNYSSELNVNALELDDSALYLCASSFSQGQETQYFGPGTRLLVL.

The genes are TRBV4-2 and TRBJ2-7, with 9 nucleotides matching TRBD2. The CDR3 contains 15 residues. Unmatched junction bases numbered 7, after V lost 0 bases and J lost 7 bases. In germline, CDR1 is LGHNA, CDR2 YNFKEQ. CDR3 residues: CASSQEAGGPFEQYF. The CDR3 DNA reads TGTGCCAGCAGCCAAGAGGCGGGAGGGCCGTTTGAGCAGTACTTC.

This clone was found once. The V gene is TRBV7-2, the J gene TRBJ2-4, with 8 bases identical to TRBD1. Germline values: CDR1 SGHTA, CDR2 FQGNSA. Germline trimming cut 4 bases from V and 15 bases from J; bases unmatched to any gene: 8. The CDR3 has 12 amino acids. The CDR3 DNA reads TGTGCCAGCAGCTCCCCGGACAGGGTTCGGTACTTC. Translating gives CASSSPDRVRYF.

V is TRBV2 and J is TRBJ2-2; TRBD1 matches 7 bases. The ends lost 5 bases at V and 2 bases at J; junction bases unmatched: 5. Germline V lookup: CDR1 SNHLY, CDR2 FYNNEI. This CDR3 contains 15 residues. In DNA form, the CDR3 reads TGTGCCAGCAGTTTCGGGACAGCTAACACCGGGGAGCTGTTTTTT. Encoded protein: CASSFGTANTGELFF.

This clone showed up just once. The CDR3 loop is CASSFRQGTDTQYF. CDR3 nucleotides: TGTGCCAGCAGCTTCCGACAGGGTACAGATACGCAGTATTTT. V gene TRBV5-8 combines with J gene TRBJ2-3; 7 nucleotides agree with TRBD1. The germline V gene encodes CDR1 SGHTS and CDR2 YDEGEE. The CDR3 runs to 14 residues. V lost 2 bases, J lost 3 bases, and 3 bases stayed unmatched.

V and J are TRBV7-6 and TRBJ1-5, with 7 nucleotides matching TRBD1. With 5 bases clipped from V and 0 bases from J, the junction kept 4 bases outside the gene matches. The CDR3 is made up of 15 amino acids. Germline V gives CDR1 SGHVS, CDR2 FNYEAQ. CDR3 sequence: CASSTGTDSNQPQHF. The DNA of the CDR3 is TGTGCCAGCAGCACCGGGACAGATAGCAATCAGCCCCAGCATTTT.

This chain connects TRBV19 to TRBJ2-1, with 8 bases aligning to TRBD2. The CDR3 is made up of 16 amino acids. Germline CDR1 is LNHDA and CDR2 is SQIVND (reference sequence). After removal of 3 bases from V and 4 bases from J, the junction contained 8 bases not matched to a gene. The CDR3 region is CASSIDGASGYNEQFF. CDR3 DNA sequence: TGTGCCAGTAGTATTGATGGGGCTAGCGGGTACAATGAGCAGTTCTTC.

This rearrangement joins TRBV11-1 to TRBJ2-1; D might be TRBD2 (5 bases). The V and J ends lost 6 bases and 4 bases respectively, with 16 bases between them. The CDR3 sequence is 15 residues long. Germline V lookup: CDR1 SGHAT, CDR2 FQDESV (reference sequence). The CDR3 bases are TGTGCCAGCAGTAACACCGGGATGCCATACAATGAGCAGTTCTTC. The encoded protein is CASSNTGMPYNEQFF.

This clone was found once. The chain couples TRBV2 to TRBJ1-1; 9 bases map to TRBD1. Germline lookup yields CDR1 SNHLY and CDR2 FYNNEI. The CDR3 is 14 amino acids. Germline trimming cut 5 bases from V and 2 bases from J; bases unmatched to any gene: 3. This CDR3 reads CASSQQGANTEAFF. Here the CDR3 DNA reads TGTGCCAGCAGTCAACAGGGGGCTAACACTGAAGCTTTCTTT.

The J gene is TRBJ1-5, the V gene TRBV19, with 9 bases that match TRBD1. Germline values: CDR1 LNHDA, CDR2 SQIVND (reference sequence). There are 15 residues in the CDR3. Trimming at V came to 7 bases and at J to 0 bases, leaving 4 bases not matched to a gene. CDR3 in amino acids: CASTGTGRSNQPQHF. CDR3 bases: TGTGCCAGTACCGGGACAGGGCGTAGCAATCAGCCCCAGCATTTT.

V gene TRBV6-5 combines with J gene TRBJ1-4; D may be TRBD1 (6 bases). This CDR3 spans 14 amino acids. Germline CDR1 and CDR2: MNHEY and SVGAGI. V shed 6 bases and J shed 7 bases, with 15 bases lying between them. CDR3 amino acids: CASSPPRGREKLFF. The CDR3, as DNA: TGTGCCAGCAGCCCCCCCAGGGGACGTGAAAAACTGTTTTTT.

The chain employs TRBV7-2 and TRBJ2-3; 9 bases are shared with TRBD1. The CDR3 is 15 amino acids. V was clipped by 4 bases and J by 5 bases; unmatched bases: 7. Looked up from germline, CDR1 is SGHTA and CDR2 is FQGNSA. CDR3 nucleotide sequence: TGTGCCAGCAGCTCCCGACAGGGGGTGGGAGATACGCAGTATTTT. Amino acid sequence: CASSSRQGVGDTQYF.

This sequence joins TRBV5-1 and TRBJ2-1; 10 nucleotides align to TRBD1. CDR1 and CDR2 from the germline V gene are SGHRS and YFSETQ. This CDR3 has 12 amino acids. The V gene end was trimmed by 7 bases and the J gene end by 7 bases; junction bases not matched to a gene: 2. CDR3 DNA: TGCGCCAGCGGGACAGGGGCGAATGAGCAGTTCTTC. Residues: CASGTGANEQFF.